In this sample, the clone carrying this T cell receptor beta chain turned up a few times. The CDR3 spans 14 residues. V shed 6 bases and J shed 3 bases, with 15 bases lying between them. Germline V CDR1 and CDR2: MDHEN, SYDVKM. The sample comes from a study of control samples from healthy donors and cancer patients. Sequencing was performed with immunoSEQ multiplex PCR; in TCRdb, only in-frame clones are kept and a portion is missing. The repertoire holds about 170,000 clones, with 91% as singletons. Sequencing input: blood. The gene calls are TRBV28 and TRBJ2-7, with D perhaps TRBD1 (6 bases). The sequence came from a woman aged 25 to 39 in good health. Here the CDR3 reads CASRLDSPHYEQYF. CDR3 DNA sequence: TGTGCCAGCAGACTGGACAGCCCTCACTACGAGCAGTACTTC.